This T cell receptor (beta chain) was identified during a study of blood T cells in healthy people across ages. The use of a sample-barcoded 5' primer and a J-beta primer mix characterized a second PCR of about 6 to 11 cycles. TCRdb re-analysed the 5' RACE reads in MiXCR, keeping a single row per CDR3 protein. The repertoire consists of fewer than 1.5 million distinct CDR3 sequences, with approximately 42% occurring once and the leading ten covering under 8%. Every donor gave 9 to 10 milliliters of peripheral blood. A few counts support this clonotype. The germline V gene has CDR1 SGHAT and CDR2 FQNNGV. This CDR3 is built from 14 residues. V lost 1 base, J lost 5 bases, and 9 bases lay in between.

The receptor was derived from a woman aged 18 to 35 in good health. Sequenced: blood. V usage is TRBV11-2 and J usage is TRBJ2-1, with D possibly matching TRBD2 (5 bases). CDR3 residues: CASSLAGFNNEQFF. CDR3 bases: TGTGCCAGCAGCTTAGCGGGATTCAACAATGAGCAGTTCTTC.